Below, one T cell receptor beta chain is given with its context. Its target antigen remains unknown. Per-nucleotide qualities are absent, and no much larger clonotype sits a single base away. The CDR3 runs 14 residues from the cysteine to the phenylalanine. Of the read, only the CDR3 DNA is kept; its 42 bases are in frame from base 1. The trim is 4 bases for V and 7 bases for J, with a gap of 15 bases between the germline ends. CDR1 and CDR2 are read off the germline V gene as SGHDT and YYEEEE. Genomic DNA was isolated using the Qiagen DNeasy kit from unsorted PBMCs as well as from negatively selected CD4+ and CD8+ fractions. Using primers that anneal to V and J segments, immunoSEQ multiplex PCR amplified the TCR beta CDR3 regions. A synthetic immune receptor repertoire was used to minimize amplification bias, and any residual bias was removed computationally once sequencing was done. The published analysis was carried out like this. Custom Python scripts were used to quantify repertoire diversity as the Shannon entropy index. Unsorted, CD4+ and CD8+ repertoires were examined separately, except in combined analyses, for which CD4+ and CD8+ sequences were merged in silico. Clonal expansion was defined as at least a 2-fold frequency increase after treatment relative to C1D1, with a pseudocount of 0.5 for undetected baseline clones. Clones with 0 or 1 copy at C1D1 were defined as singleton clones, while clones with 2 or more copies were defined as non-singleton clones. By matching protein sequences in sorted samples from the same patient, clones expanded in unsorted samples were annotated as CD4+, CD8+ or unknown. Wilcoxon tests on paired samples were used to test diversity changes from C1D1 to C4D1. In TCRdb, the immuneACCESS table is reduced to in-frame sequences with V and J assigned. These tables do not hold every clone; where another copy was compared, an unresolved V gene accounts for under half, and the others remain unexplained. Clonal size and the V and J genes are those of that table, whereas D and trimming came from the DNA. The sample yields roughly 35,000 clones; roughly nine tenths were counted once. The ten biggest clones cover 0.3% of the sample.

This specimen comes from a study of PD-1 blockade in classical Hodgkin lymphoma (dated by TCRdb to about 2020). In terms of the full investigation: Nivolumab dosing was 3 mg/kg intravenously every 2 weeks, continuing until either disease progression or unacceptable toxicity. The study used CyTOF and TCR beta sequencing to define a peripheral blood immune signature of response to PD-1 blockade in classical Hodgkin lymphoma.

Beyond this particular receptor, the publication reports: The study was restricted to a single clinical trial cohort, and the causes of repertoire differences, possibly disease activity or prior therapy, were left undefined. By C4D1, a significant rise was seen in CD4+ TCR diversity but not in CD8+ TCR diversity (p=0.0027 vs p=0.16), and the rise was most apparent among complete responders (p=0.02). Trial patients with a complete response had baseline diversity similar to that of newly diagnosed patients, while partial responders and progressors had significantly lower diversity. Diversity was lower in patients who began nivolumab less than 1 year after ASCT, so these patients were left out of later analyses to avoid confounding by immune reconstitution. Baseline TCR diversity was reported as lower in newly diagnosed patients than in healthy donors, and lower still in relapsed/refractory patients.

This sample's time point label indicates: cycle 4 day 1 (C4D1), after more than 5 weeks of nivolumab. Relapse after autologous stem cell transplantation had occurred in all trial patients, and cohorts A, B and C were distinguished by prior brentuximab vedotin exposure. Magnetic negative selection with a Miltenyi CD4+ T cell isolation kit was used to purify CD4+ T cells from thawed PBMCs. The trial cohort was composed of some 57 patients with relapsed/refractory classical Hodgkin lymphoma, for whom complete response, partial response or progressive disease was recorded as best overall response. Single-agent nivolumab was administered to trial patients in the multi-cohort phase II CheckMate 205 trial. Best overall response was determined by an independent review committee according to the 2007 International Working Group response criteria. Trial PBMCs were collected just before the start of nivolumab (C1D1) and during therapy at cycle 2 day 1 and cycle 4 day 1. Peripheral blood was collected in 8 mL Vacutainer Cell Preparation Tubes, from which PBMCs were isolated by centrifugation and then cryopreserved. Purified CD4+ and CD8+ fractions were generated only in cases for which an additional PBMC sample was available. Magnetically labelled cells were removed on LS columns in a quadroMACS separator, and the flow-through was collected as the purified fraction.

The starting material was CD4+ T cells from blood, obtained before the fourth cycle of nivolumab. The TCR was taken from a human donor with classical Hodgkin lymphoma. The receptor chain draws on TRBV5-6 and TRBJ1-5; the D region possibly corresponds to TRBD1 (6 bases align). CDR3 reads: CASSNEGGGQPQHF. The nucleotide sequence reads as follows: TGTGCCAGCAGCAACGAAGGGGGTGGGCAGCCCCAGCATTTT.